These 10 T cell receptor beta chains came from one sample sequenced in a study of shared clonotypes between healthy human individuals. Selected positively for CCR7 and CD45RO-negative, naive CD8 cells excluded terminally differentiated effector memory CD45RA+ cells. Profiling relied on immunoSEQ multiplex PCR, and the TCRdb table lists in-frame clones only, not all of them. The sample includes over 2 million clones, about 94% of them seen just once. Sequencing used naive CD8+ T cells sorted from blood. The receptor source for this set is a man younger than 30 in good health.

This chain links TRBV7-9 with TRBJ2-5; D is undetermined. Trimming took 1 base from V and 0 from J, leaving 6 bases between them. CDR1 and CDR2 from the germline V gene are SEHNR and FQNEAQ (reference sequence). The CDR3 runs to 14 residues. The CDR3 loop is CASSLGGYQETQYF. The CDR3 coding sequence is TGTGCCAGCAGCTTAGGAGGATACCAAGAGACCCAGTACTTC.

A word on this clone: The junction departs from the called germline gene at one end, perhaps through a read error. CDR3 nucleotide sequence: TGTGCTAGCAGCTTAGCTGGGGAGACCCAGTACTTC. As protein: CASSLAGETQYF. The J gene is TRBJ2-5, the V gene TRBV7-7; D is undetermined. Germline V gene lookup returns CDR1 SSHAT and CDR2 FNYEAQ (reference sequence). CDR3 length: 12 amino acids.

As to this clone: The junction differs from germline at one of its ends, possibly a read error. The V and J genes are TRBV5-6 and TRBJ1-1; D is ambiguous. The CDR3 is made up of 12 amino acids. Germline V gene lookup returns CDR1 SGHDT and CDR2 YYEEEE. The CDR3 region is CASSGSNAEAFF. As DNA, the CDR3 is TGTGCCAGCAGCGGCTCGAACGCTGAAGCTTTCTTT.

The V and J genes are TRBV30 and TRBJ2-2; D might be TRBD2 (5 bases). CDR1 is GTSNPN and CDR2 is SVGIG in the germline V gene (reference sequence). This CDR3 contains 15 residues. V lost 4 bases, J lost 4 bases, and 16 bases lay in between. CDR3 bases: TGTGCCTGGATTACGGGGAGTCGTGGCACCGGGGAGCTGTTTTTT. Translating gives CAWITGSRGTGELFF.

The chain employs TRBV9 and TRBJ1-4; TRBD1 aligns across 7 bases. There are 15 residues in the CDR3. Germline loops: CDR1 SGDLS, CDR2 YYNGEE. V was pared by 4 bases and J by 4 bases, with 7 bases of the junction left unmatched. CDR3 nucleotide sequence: TGTGCCAGCAGCCCCTGGGACAGAAGTAATGAAAAACTGTTTTTT. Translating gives CASSPWDRSNEKLFF.

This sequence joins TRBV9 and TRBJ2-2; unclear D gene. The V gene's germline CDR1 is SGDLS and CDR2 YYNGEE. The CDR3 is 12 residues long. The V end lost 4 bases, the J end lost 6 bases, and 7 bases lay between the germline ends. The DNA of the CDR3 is TGTGCCAGCAGCCCCGACGCCGGGGAGCTGTTTTTT. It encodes CASSPDAGELFF.

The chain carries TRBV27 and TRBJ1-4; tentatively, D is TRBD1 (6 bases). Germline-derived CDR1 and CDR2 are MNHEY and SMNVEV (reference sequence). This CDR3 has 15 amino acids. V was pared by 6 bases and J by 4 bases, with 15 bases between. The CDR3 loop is CASSPTGQINEKLFF. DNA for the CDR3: TGTGCCAGCAGCCCTACCGGACAGATTAATGAAAAACTGTTTTTT.

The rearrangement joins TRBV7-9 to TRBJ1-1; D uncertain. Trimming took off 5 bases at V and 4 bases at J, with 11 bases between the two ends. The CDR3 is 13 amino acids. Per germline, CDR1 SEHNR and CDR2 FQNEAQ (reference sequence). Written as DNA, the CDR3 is TGTGCCAGCAGCCCGCCCCGAACCACTGAAGCTTTCTTT. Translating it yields CASSPPRTTEAFF.

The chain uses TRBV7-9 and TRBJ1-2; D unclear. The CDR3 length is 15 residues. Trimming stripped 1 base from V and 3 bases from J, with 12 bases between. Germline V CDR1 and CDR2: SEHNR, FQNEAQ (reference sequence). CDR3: CASSLGLLGDYGYTF. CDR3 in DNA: TGTGCCAGCAGCTTAGGACTGCTGGGAGACTATGGCTACACCTTC.

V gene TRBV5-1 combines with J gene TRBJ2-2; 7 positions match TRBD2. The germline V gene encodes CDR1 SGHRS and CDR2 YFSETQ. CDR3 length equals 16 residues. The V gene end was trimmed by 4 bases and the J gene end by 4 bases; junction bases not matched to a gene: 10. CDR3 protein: CASSTLGGVGTGELFF. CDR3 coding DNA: TGCGCCAGCAGCACCCTGGGAGGGGTCGGCACCGGGGAGCTGTTTTTT.